This T cell receptor (beta chain) was documented in a study of blood T cell repertoires in COVID-19. Overall study: Acute and convalescent COVID-19 samples came from the United States, Italy and Spain.

This CDR3 contains 13 residues. V gave up 5 bases and J gave up 4 bases, with 9 bases separating them. In germline, CDR1 is SGHAT, CDR2 FQDESV (reference sequence). Sequenced by immunoSEQ multiplex PCR; TCRdb stores in-frame clones only, minus some. The data hold about 120,000 clones, with around 86% observed a single time. The TCR sequence derives from a man aged 80 or over with acute or convalescent COVID-19. Sequencing was done on a sample of peripheral blood. The chain has TRBV11-1 and TRBJ1-5; no definite D call. The CDR3 DNA is TGTGCCAGCAGCGCCACACTAAATCAGCCCCAGCATTTT. Protein: CASSATLNQPQHF. Combining the CDR3 with reference TRBV11-1 and TRBJ1-5 gives the whole variable domain EAEVAQSPRYKITEKSQAVAFWCDPISGHATLYWYRQILGQGPELLVQFQDESVVDDSQLPKDRFSAERLKGVDSTLKIQPAELGDSAMYLCASSATLNQPQHFGDGTRLSIL.